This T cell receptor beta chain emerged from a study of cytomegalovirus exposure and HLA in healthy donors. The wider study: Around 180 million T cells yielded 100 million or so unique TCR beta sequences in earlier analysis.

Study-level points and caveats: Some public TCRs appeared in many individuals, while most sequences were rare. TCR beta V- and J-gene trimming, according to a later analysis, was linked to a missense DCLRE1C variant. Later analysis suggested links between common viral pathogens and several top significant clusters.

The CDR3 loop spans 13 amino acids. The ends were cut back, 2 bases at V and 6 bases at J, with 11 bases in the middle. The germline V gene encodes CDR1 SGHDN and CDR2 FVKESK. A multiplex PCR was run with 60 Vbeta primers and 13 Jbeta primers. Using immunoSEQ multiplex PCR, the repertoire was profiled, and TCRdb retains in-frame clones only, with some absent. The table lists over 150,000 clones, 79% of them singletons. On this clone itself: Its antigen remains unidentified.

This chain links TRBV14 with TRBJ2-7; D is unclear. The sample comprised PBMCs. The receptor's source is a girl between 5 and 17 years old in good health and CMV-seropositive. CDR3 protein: CASSQQVLGEQYF. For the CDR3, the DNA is TGTGCCAGCAGCCAACAGGTCCTCGGCGAGCAGTACTTC.